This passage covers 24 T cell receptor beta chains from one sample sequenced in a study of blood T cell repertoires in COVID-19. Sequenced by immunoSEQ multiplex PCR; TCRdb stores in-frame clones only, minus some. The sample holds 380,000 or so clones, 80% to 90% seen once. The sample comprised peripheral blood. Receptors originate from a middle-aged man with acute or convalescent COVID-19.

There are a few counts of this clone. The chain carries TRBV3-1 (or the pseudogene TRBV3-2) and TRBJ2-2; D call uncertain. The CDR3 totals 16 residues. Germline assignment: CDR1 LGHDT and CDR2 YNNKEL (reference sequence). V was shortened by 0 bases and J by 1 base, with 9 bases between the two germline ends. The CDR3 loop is CASSQDRSQNTGELFF. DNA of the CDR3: TGTGCCAGCAGCCAAGATCGGAGCCAGAACACCGGGGAGCTGTTTTTT.

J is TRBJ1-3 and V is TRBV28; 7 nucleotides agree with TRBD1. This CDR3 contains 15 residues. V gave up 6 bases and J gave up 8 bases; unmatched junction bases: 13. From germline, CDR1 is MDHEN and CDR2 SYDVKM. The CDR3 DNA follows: TGTGCCAGCAGCTTAGACAGGGTAATGGGTGACACCATATATTTT. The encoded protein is CASSLDRVMGDTIYF.

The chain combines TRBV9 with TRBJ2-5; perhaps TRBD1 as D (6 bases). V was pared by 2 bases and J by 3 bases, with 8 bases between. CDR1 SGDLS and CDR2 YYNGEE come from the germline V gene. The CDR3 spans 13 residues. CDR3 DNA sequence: TGTGCCAGCAGCGTCAGGGGAGAAGAGACCCAGTACTTC. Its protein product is CASSVRGEETQYF.

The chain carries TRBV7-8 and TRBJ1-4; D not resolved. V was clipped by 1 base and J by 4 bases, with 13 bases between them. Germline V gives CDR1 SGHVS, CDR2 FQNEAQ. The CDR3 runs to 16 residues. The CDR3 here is CASSLGHLRHNEKLFF. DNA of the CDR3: TGTGCCAGCAGCTTAGGGCACCTAAGACATAATGAAAAACTGTTTTTT.

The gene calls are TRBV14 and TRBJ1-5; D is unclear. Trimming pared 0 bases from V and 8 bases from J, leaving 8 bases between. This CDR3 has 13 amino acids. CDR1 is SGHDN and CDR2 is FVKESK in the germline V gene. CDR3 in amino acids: CASSQDLREPQHF. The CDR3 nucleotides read TGTGCCAGCAGCCAAGATTTGAGGGAGCCCCAGCATTTT.

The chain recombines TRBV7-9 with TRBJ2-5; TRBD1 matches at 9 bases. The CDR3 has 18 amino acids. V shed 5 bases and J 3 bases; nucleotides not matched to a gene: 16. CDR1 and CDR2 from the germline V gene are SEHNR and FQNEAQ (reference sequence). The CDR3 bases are TGTGCCAGCAGCACTTGGGGACAGGGCCCTTTGGTGAAAGAGACCCAGTACTTC. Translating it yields CASSTWGQGPLVKETQYF.

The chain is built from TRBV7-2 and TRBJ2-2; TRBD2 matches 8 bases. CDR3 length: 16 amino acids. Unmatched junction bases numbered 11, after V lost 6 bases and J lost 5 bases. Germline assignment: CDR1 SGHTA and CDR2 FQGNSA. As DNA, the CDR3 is TGTGCCAGCAGACTTCTCGTCGGCGGGGGGACCGGGGAGCTGTTTTTT. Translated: CASRLLVGGGTGELFF. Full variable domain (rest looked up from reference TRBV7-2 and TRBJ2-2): GAGVSQSPSNKVTEKGKDVELRCDPISGHTALYWYRQSLGQGLEFLIYFQGNSAPDKSGLPSDRFSAERTGGSVSTLTIQRTQQEDSAVYLCASRLLVGGGTGELFFGEGSRLTVL.

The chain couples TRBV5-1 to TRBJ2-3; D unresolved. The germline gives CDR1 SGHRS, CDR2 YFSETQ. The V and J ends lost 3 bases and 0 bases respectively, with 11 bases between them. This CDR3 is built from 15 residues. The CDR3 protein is CASSSQPQSTDTQYF. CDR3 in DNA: TGCGCCAGCAGCTCGCAACCACAGAGCACAGATACGCAGTATTTT.

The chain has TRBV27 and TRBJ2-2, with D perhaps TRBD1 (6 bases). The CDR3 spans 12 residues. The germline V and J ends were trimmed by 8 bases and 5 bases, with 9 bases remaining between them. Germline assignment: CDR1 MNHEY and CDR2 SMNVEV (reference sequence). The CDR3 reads CASYTGTGELFF. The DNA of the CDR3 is TGTGCCAGCTATACAGGGACCGGGGAGCTGTTTTTT.

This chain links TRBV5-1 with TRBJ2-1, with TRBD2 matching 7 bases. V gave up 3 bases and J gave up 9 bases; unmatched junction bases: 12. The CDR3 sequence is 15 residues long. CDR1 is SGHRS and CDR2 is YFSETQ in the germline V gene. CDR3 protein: CASSSSGTNSREQFF. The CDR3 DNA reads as TGCGCCAGCAGCTCTTCCGGGACTAACTCCCGTGAGCAGTTCTTC.

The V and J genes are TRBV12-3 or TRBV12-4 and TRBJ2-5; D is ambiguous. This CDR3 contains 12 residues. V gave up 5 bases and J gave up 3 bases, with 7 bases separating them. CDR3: CASSQSEETQYF. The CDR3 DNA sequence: TGTGCCAGCAGTCAGTCCGAAGAGACCCAGTACTTC.

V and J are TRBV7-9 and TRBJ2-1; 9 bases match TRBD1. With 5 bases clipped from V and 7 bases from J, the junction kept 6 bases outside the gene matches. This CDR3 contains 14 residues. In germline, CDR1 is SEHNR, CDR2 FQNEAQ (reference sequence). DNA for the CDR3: TGTGCCAGCAGCGGGGACAGGGAGATGAATGAGCAGTTCTTC. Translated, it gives CASSGDREMNEQFF. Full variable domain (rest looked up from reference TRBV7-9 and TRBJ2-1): DTGVSQNPRHKITKRGQNVTFRCDPISEHNRLYWYRQTLGQGPEFLTYFQNEAQLEKSRLLSDRFSAERPKGSFSTLEIQRTEQGDSAMYLCASSGDREMNEQFFGPGTRLTVL.

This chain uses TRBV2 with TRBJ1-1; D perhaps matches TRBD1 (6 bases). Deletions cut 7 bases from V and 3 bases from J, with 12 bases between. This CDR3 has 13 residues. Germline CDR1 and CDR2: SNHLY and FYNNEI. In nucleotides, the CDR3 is TGTGCCAGCACTGAGGGGGGGGACACTGAAGCTTTCTTT. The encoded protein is CASTEGGDTEAFF.

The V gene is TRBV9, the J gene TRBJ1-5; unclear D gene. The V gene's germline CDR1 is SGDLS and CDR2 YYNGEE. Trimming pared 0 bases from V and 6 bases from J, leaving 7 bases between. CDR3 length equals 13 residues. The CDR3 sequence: CASSVGSGQPQHF. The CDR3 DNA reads TGTGCCAGCAGCGTAGGATCGGGTCAGCCCCAGCATTTT.

For the CDR3, the DNA is TGTGCCAGTAGTCCAGGGGCGGGGGGCTCCTACGAGCAGTACTTC. Translation: CASSPGAGGSYEQYF. The chain couples TRBV19 to TRBJ2-7; 8 bases agree with TRBD2. CDR3 size: 15 residues. CDR1 is LNHDA, CDR2 SQIVND, per germline (reference sequence). J lost 0 bases, V lost 5 bases, and 6 bases had no gene match.

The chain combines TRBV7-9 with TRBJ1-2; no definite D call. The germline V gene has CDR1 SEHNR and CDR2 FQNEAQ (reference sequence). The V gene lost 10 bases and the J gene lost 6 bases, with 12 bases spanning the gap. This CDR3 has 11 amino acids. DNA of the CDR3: TGTGCCAAGGAGGCGGGTGATGGCTACACCTTC. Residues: CAKEAGDGYTF.

The CDR3: CASSSYRDSQPQHF. The DNA for the CDR3 is TGTGCCAGCAGTTCCTACAGGGATAGCCAGCCCCAGCATTTT. The chain recombines TRBV28 with TRBJ1-5; tentative D call: TRBD1 (6 bases). CDR3 length: 14 residues. Germline V gene sequence: CDR1 MDHEN, CDR2 SYDVKM. V was pared by 4 bases and J by 7 bases, with 14 bases between.

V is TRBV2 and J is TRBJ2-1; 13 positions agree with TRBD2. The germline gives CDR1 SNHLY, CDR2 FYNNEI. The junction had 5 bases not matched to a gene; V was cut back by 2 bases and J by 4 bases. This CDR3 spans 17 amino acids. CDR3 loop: CASSETGTSGAYNEQFF. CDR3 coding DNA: TGTGCCAGCAGTGAAACCGGGACTAGCGGGGCATACAATGAGCAGTTCTTC.

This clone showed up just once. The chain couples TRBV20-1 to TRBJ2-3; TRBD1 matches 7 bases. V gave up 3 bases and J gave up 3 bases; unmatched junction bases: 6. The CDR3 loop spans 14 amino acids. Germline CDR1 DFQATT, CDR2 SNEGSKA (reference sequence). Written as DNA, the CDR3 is TGCAGTGCTAGTGGAGACAGGGAGACAGATACGCAGTATTTT. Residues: CSASGDRETDTQYF.

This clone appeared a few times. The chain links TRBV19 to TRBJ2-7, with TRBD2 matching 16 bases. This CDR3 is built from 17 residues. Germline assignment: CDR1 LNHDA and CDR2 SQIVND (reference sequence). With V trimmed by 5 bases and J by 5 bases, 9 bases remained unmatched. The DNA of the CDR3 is TGTGCCAGTAGTCCCTCCGGGACTAGCGGGGGGGCCCACGAGCAGTACTTC. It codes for CASSPSGTSGGAHEQYF.

The CDR3 coding sequence is TGTGCCAGCATGCCAGGGCGCGACTATGGCTACACCTTC. This gives the protein CASMPGRDYGYTF. The chain employs TRBV2 and TRBJ1-2, with D possibly TRBD1 on 5 matching bases. Deletions cut 7 bases from V and 3 bases from J, with 12 bases between. Germline loops: CDR1 SNHLY, CDR2 FYNNEI. This CDR3 contains 13 residues.

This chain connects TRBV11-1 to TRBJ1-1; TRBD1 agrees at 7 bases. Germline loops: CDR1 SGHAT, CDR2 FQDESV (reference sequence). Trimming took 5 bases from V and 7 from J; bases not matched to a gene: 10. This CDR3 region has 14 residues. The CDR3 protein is CASSRGTEGNEAFF. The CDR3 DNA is TGTGCCAGCAGCAGAGGGACAGAGGGTAATGAAGCTTTCTTT.

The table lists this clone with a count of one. Here the CDR3 reads CASSLLNWRDGYTF. The CDR3 nucleotides are TGCGCCAGCAGCCTCTTGAATTGGAGGGATGGCTACACCTTC. V gene TRBV5-1 combines with J gene TRBJ1-2; no firm D call. CDR3 length: 14 residues. CDR1 and CDR2 (germline): SGHRS, YFSETQ. V lost 4 bases and J 6 bases, leaving 16 bases between the germline ends.

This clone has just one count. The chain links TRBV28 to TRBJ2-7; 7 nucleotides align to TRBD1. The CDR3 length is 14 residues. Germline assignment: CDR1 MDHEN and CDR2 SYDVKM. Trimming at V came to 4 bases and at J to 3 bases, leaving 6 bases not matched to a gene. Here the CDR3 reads CASSSRDSYYEQYF. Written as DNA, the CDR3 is TGTGCCAGCAGTTCTAGGGACAGTTACTACGAGCAGTACTTC.